Following are 16 T cell receptor beta chains from one sample sequenced in a study of blood T cell repertoires in COVID-19. Libraries were prepared by immunoSEQ multiplex PCR; TCRdb keeps only in-frame clonotypes and omits some of them. Of approximately 180,000 clones listed, approximately 85% are singletons. Sequencing was done on a sample of PBMCs or T cells enriched from blood (not recorded which). The receptor source for this set is a man in his forties who had recovered from COVID-19.

The genes are TRBV18 and TRBJ1-1; D ambiguous. The germline gives CDR1 KGHSH, CDR2 LQKENI. This CDR3 comprises 15 residues. Trimming stripped 4 bases from V and 0 bases from J, with 12 bases between. The DNA for the CDR3 is TGTGCCAGCTCACTAAACACGAATTTGAACACTGAAGCTTTCTTT. It encodes CASSLNTNLNTEAFF. Full variable domain (remainder filled in from reference TRBV18 and TRBJ1-1): NAGVMQNPRHLVRRRGQEARLRCSPMKGHSHVYWYRQLPEEGLKFMVYLQKENIIDESGMPKERFSAEFPKEGPSILRIQQVVRGDSAAYFCASSLNTNLNTEAFFGQGTRLTVV.

This clone came up a few times. The chain employs TRBV6-5 and TRBJ2-1; TRBD1 is a possible D gene (5 bases). V lost 6 bases to trimming and J lost 6 bases, with 12 bases between them. The CDR3 totals 13 residues. Germline V gene lookup returns CDR1 MNHEY and CDR2 SVGAGI. The CDR3 protein is CASRSDKLNEQFF. The CDR3 DNA sequence: TGTGCCAGCAGGTCGGACAAACTCAATGAGCAGTTCTTC.

This clone turned up a few times. The rearrangement joins TRBV7-2 to TRBJ2-7, with D possibly being TRBD1 (6 bases). CDR1 SGHTA and CDR2 FQGNSA come from the germline V gene. The ends were cut back, 2 bases at V and 0 bases at J, with 17 bases in the middle. The CDR3 is made up of 17 amino acids. The CDR3 protein is CASSLKAFSDSSYEQYF. DNA of the CDR3: TGTGCCAGCAGCTTAAAAGCGTTCTCGGACAGCTCCTACGAGCAGTACTTC.

The CDR3 reads CASSLSGDQPQHF. In DNA form, the CDR3 reads TGTGCCAGCAGTTTATCAGGGGACCAGCCCCAGCATTTT. J is TRBJ1-5 and V is TRBV28; D is perhaps TRBD1 (6 bases). Between the trimmed V and J ends, which lost 1 base and 7 bases, there was a span of 8 bases. Germline CDR1 and CDR2: MDHEN and SYDVKM. This CDR3 comprises 13 residues.

The chain combines TRBV6-4 with TRBJ2-2; possibly TRBD1 for D (6 bases). This CDR3 has 14 residues. Germline V gives CDR1 MRHNA, CDR2 SNTAGT. V was pared by 5 bases and J by 5 bases, with 12 bases between. The CDR3, as DNA: TGTGCCAGCAGTCCATCACAGGGTACCGGGGAGCTGTTTTTT. It codes for CASSPSQGTGELFF.

The rearrangement uses TRBV21-1 and TRBJ1-2; TRBD1, the D gene given by the table, was not confirmed from the DNA. TRBV21-1 is shown as a pseudogene. The CDR3 runs to 16 residues. The CDR3 sequence: CASSKRKNRDVYGYTF. The DNA of the CDR3 is TGTGCCAGCAGCAAAAGGAAGAACAGGGATGTCTATGGCTACACCTTC.

The chain has TRBV10-3 and TRBJ2-4; D is uncertain. V shed 8 bases and J shed 5 bases, with 10 bases lying between them. This CDR3 is 12 amino acids long. Germline V lookup: CDR1 ENHRY, CDR2 SYGVKD. The chain's CDR3 is CAIGLNQNIQYF. CDR3 nucleotide sequence: TGTGCCATCGGGCTGAACCAAAACATTCAGTACTTC.

This sequence joins TRBV9 and TRBJ1-5, with TRBD1 identical over 8 bases. The CDR3 loop spans 16 amino acids. The V and J ends lost 0 bases and 3 bases, in that order; junction bases with no gene match: 5. From germline, CDR1 is SGDLS and CDR2 YYNGEE. CDR3 in amino acids: CASSVGTGRDNQPQHF. The CDR3 nucleotides are TGTGCCAGCAGCGTAGGGACAGGGAGGGACAATCAGCCCCAGCATTTT.

The rearrangement uses TRBV30 and TRBJ1-2; TRBD1 is a possible D gene (5 bases). Germline CDR1 GTSNPN, CDR2 SVGIG (reference sequence). V was shortened by 0 bases and J by 7 bases, with 21 bases between the two germline ends. The CDR3 length is 16 residues. Here the CDR3 DNA reads TGTGCCTGGAGTGTATGGTCTGCCCAGGGAAAGGGTGGCTACACCTTC. Its translation is CAWSVWSAQGKGGYTF.

The V gene is TRBV3-1 (or the pseudogene TRBV3-2), the J gene TRBJ1-6; D perhaps matches TRBD1 (5 bases). The germline V gene encodes CDR1 LGHDT and CDR2 YNNKEL (reference sequence). CDR3 length equals 16 residues. V was clipped by 0 bases and J by 11 bases, with 17 bases between them. DNA of the CDR3: TGTGCCAGCAGCCAAGACCAGGGTCTGCCCGGTCCACCCCTCCACTTT. Amino acids: CASSQDQGLPGPPLHF.

The V gene is TRBV19, the J gene TRBJ1-1, with 7 nucleotides matching TRBD1. The CDR3 consists of 12 residues. The V gene end was trimmed by 6 bases and the J gene end by 6 bases; junction bases not matched to a gene: 4. The germline CDR1 and CDR2 sequences are LNHDA and SQIVND (reference sequence). CDR3 sequence reads: CASRSQGAEAFF. CDR3 DNA: TGTGCCAGTAGGTCCCAGGGGGCTGAAGCTTTCTTT.

The V gene is TRBV27, the J gene TRBJ1-5; possible D gene TRBD1, 5 bases. Trimming pared 6 bases from V and 4 bases from J, leaving 16 bases between. The CDR3 runs to 15 residues. The germline V gene has CDR1 MNHEY and CDR2 SMNVEV (reference sequence). CDR3 nucleotides: TGTGCCAGCAGCTCACAGGAGCGGGGAAATCAGCCCCAGCATTTT. Amino acid sequence: CASSSQERGNQPQHF.

This chain joins TRBV5-4 and TRBJ2-1; 7 nucleotides match TRBD2. The CDR3 runs to 12 residues. The germline V gene has CDR1 SGHNT and CDR2 YYREEE (reference sequence). V was clipped by 3 bases and J by 8 bases; unmatched bases: 2. The CDR3 bases are TGTGCCAGCAGCTCGAGCGGGGATGAGCAGTTCTTC. Translating it yields CASSSSGDEQFF.

This clone was picked up a small number of times. The genes are TRBV30 and TRBJ1-1, with D perhaps TRBD1 (5 bases). Trimming took 3 bases from V and 3 from J, leaving 11 bases between them. The V gene's germline CDR1 is GTSNPN and CDR2 SVGIG (reference sequence). The CDR3 contains 13 residues. CDR3 nucleotide sequence: TGTGCCTGGAGCCTGGGGGGTTACACTGAAGCTTTCTTT. It yields the protein CAWSLGGYTEAFF. Together with reference TRBV30 and TRBJ1-1, the CDR3 gives the full variable domain: SQTIHQWPATLVQPVGSPLSLECTVEGTSNPNLYWYRQAAGRGLQLLFYSVGIGQISSEVPQNLSASRPQDRQFILSSKKLLLSDSGFYLCAWSLGGYTEAFFGQGTRLTVV.

This clone was recorded many times. The chain has TRBV6-2 or TRBV6-3 and TRBJ2-7; D perhaps matches TRBD1 (6 bases). The CDR3 sequence is 13 residues long. The germline V and J ends were trimmed by 3 bases and 5 bases, with 11 bases remaining between them. Germline loops: CDR1 MNHEY, CDR2 SVGEGT. The CDR3 loop reads CASSYLGAHEQYF. The CDR3 nucleotides read TGTGCCAGCAGTTATTTGGGGGCACACGAGCAGTACTTC.

The chain employs TRBV5-4 and TRBJ1-2; 7 nucleotides agree with TRBD1. The CDR3 contains 15 residues. In germline, CDR1 is SGHNT, CDR2 YYREEE (reference sequence). V lost 2 bases to trimming and J lost 4 bases; unmatched junction nucleotides: 8. CDR3 bases: TGTGCCAGCAGCTTCTGGACAGGCAACCTCTATGGCTACACCTTC. Translated, it gives CASSFWTGNLYGYTF.